Reported below is one T cell receptor (beta chain). The data are from a study of cytomegalovirus exposure and HLA in healthy donors. The PCR employed 60 Vbeta primers together with 13 Jbeta primers. This table comes from immunoSEQ multiplex PCR, and its TCRdb copy is limited to in-frame clones, with some not included. The data hold about 95,000 clones, with around 70% observed a single time. The CDR3 is made up of 15 amino acids. Trimming took 3 bases from V and 2 from J, leaving 13 bases between them. Germline CDR1 is MNHEY and CDR2 is SVGAGI. Material: PBMCs. The V and J genes are TRBV6-5 and TRBJ2-5; TRBD1 might be the D (6 bases). This TCR came from a woman aged 45 to 65 in good health and CMV-seropositive. The CDR3 nucleotides are TGTGCCAGCAGTTATTCCGGGACAACTCAAGAGACCCAGTACTTC. Its protein is CASSYSGTTQETQYF.